These 29 T cell receptor beta chains originate from one sample sequenced in a study of memory B cells and T cells in multiple sclerosis. Clones were sequenced by immunoSEQ multiplex PCR, and TCRdb holds only the in-frame ones, with some missing. The table records approximately 7,800 clones, about 60% of them present only once. Input material: memory (CD45RO+) CD8+ T cells from blood. Source of these receptors: a human donor with multiple sclerosis.

The table lists this clone with a few counts. The V and J genes are TRBV6-5 and TRBJ2-3, with 10 bases that match TRBD2. The CDR3 has 15 residues. The V segment lost 4 bases and the J segment 5 bases; nucleotides outside the gene matches: 6. Germline CDR1 is MNHEY and CDR2 is SVGAGI. CDR3 DNA sequence: TGTGCCAGCAGTTCAAGCGGGGGGGCGGTAGATACGCAGTATTTT. Its translation: CASSSSGGAVDTQYF.

This chain uses TRBV11-2 with TRBJ2-7; 7 bases are a match to TRBD2. With V trimmed by 5 bases and J by 4 bases, 5 bases remained unmatched. The CDR3 has 13 residues. Per the germline V gene, CDR1 is SGHAT and CDR2 is FQNNGV. The CDR3 nucleotides are TGTGCCAGCAGCCCCCTGGGAGGGTACGAGCAGTACTTC. It yields the protein CASSPLGGYEQYF.

This chain connects TRBV6-5 to TRBJ1-1, with a tentative D call TRBD1 (6 bases). This CDR3 is built from 15 residues. Trimming stripped 5 bases from V and 0 bases from J, with 13 bases between. Germline CDR1 reads MNHEY; CDR2 reads SVGAGI. The CDR3, as DNA: TGTGCCAGCAGTACGCGGACAGAGATGAACACTGAAGCTTTCTTT. Translated: CASSTRTEMNTEAFF.

J is TRBJ2-7 and V is TRBV4-1, with D possibly matching TRBD1 (6 bases). The CDR3 has 14 residues. Trimming removed 0 bases at V and 4 bases at J, with 10 bases between. CDR1 is MGHRA, CDR2 YSYEKL, per germline. The CDR3 here is CASSQEQGDYEQYF. Written as DNA, the CDR3 is TGCGCCAGCAGCCAAGAACAGGGAGATTACGAGCAGTACTTC.

J is TRBJ2-3 and V is TRBV19, with a weak D call TRBD1 (5 bases). Per germline, CDR1 LNHDA and CDR2 SQIVND (reference sequence). V lost 5 bases and J 2 bases, leaving 23 bases between the germline ends. This CDR3 has 18 residues. CDR3 DNA: TGTGCCAGTAGTTACAACCCGGACAAGATAGAAGTCACAGATACGCAGTATTTT. This sequence encodes CASSYNPDKIEVTDTQYF.

The chain has TRBV28 and TRBJ2-7, with TRBD2 identical over 7 bases. This CDR3 has 19 amino acids. V shed 5 bases and J 0 bases; nucleotides not matched to a gene: 19. Germline CDR1 reads MDHEN; CDR2 reads SYDVKM. CDR3 loop: CASSTNLASGTSSSYEQYF. CDR3 nucleotides: TGTGCCAGCAGTACTAATCTGGCTAGCGGAACATCTAGCTCCTACGAGCAGTACTTC.

The count of this clone is one. Written as DNA, the CDR3 is TGTGCCAGTAGTACTCCGGGGGAGGAGACCCAGTACTTC. Amino acid sequence: CASSTPGEETQYF. J is TRBJ2-5 and V is TRBV19, with D possibly matching TRBD2 (6 bases). The V end was cut by 4 bases, the J end by 5 bases, with 11 bases between. Germline V gene data show CDR1 as LNHDA and CDR2 as SQIVND (reference sequence). CDR3 size: 13 residues.

The chain is built from TRBV5-6 and TRBJ1-2, with TRBD1 identical over 7 bases. The V gene's germline CDR1 is SGHDT and CDR2 YYEEEE. The CDR3 has 13 amino acids. The V gene end was trimmed by 4 bases and the J gene end by 5 bases; junction bases not matched to a gene: 5. The CDR3 reads CASSELTGYGYTF. DNA for the CDR3: TGTGCCAGCAGCGAACTGACAGGGTATGGCTACACCTTC.

The chain employs TRBV23-1 and TRBJ2-1, with 14 bases aligning to TRBD2. TRBV23-1 is identified as an open reading frame with a role that is uncertain. The CDR3 is made up of 15 amino acids. V shed 0 bases, J shed 8 bases, and the junction held 0 bases outside the gene matches. The CDR3 nucleotides are TGCGCCAGCAGTCAATCGGGACTAGCGGGAGATGAGCAGTTCTTC. The encoded protein is CASSQSGLAGDEQFF.

CDR3: CASSAGGYQPQHF. CDR3 coding DNA: TGTGCCAGCAGCGCGGGGGGGTACCAGCCCCAGCATTTT. V usage is TRBV9 and J usage is TRBJ1-5; a weak D match, TRBD1 (5 bases). The CDR3 has 13 residues. The germline CDR1 and CDR2 sequences are SGDLS and YYNGEE. V was trimmed by 3 bases and J by 7 bases, leaving 11 bases between them.

The CDR3: CASIEGGRGDTEAFF. CDR3 nucleotides: TGTGCCAGCATTGAGGGGGGGCGGGGGGACACTGAAGCTTTCTTT. The chain has TRBV13 and TRBJ1-1, with D perhaps TRBD1 (6 bases). This CDR3 spans 15 amino acids. CDR1 and CDR2 (germline): PRHDT, FYEKMQ (reference sequence). The ends were cut back, 7 bases at V and 3 bases at J, with 18 bases in the middle.

The CDR3, as DNA: TGTGCCAGCAGTCCATCCGGGACAGGGGGTGATGGGAAACTGTTTTTT. It yields the protein CASSPSGTGGDGKLFF. The chain carries TRBV27 and TRBJ1-4, with 11 nucleotides matching TRBD1. Per germline, CDR1 MNHEY and CDR2 SMNVEV (reference sequence). The CDR3 loop spans 16 amino acids. V trimming: 5 bases; J trimming: 11 bases; junction bases outside the gene matches: 13.

This chain connects TRBV28 to TRBJ2-3, with 7 bases that match TRBD2. Germline V gene data show CDR1 as MDHEN and CDR2 as SYDVKM. The CDR3 has 16 residues. V shed 3 bases and J 0 bases; nucleotides not matched to a gene: 6. The CDR3: CASSFPASGSTDTQYF. As DNA, the CDR3 is TGTGCCAGCAGTTTCCCCGCTAGCGGAAGCACAGATACGCAGTATTTT.

This clone was picked up a small number of times. V usage is TRBV27 and J usage is TRBJ1-1; no definite D call. The CDR3 loop spans 15 amino acids. Germline-derived CDR1 and CDR2 are MNHEY and SMNVEV (reference sequence). The germline V and J ends were trimmed by 0 bases and 0 bases, with 8 bases remaining between them. DNA for the CDR3: TGTGCCAGCAGTTTATCAAAGGGAGTGAACACTGAAGCTTTCTTT. Protein sequence: CASSLSKGVNTEAFF.

The chain links TRBV7-8 to TRBJ1-5; a possible D gene is TRBD1 (5 bases). The V end lost 5 bases, the J end lost 0 bases, and 11 bases lay between the germline ends. CDR1 is SGHVS, CDR2 FQNEAQ, per germline. This CDR3 comprises 15 residues. CDR3 in DNA: TGTGCCAGCAGCCCAGGGCCGGTTAGCAATCAGCCCCAGCATTTT. The encoded protein is CASSPGPVSNQPQHF.

This clone appeared once. This chain links TRBV30 with TRBJ2-7; possibly TRBD1 for D (5 bases). Trimming cost V 0 bases and J 5 bases, with 11 bases left between them. Germline CDR1 and CDR2: GTSNPN and SVGIG (reference sequence). This CDR3 region has 13 residues. The DNA for the CDR3 is TGTGCCTGGAGTGTACGACAGTGGGACGAGCAGTACTTC. Translating gives CAWSVRQWDEQYF.

Only a few counts were recorded for this clone. CDR3 coding DNA: TGTGCCAGCAGTGATGAGCGGGAGACGGGCACCGGGGAGCTGTTTTTT. It yields the protein CASSDERETGTGELFF. The V and J genes are TRBV25-1 and TRBJ2-2; 8 bases agree with TRBD2. With V trimmed by 3 bases and J by 4 bases, 7 bases remained unmatched. The germline gives CDR1 MGHDK, CDR2 SYGVNS. The CDR3 has 16 residues.

This rearrangement joins TRBV28 to TRBJ2-7; 8 nucleotides align to TRBD1. V trimming: 3 bases; J trimming: 3 bases; junction bases outside the gene matches: 4. The germline V gene encodes CDR1 MDHEN and CDR2 SYDVKM. The CDR3 contains 14 residues. CDR3 protein: CASSLTGDDYEQYF. DNA of the CDR3: TGTGCCAGCAGTTTGACAGGGGACGACTACGAGCAGTACTTC. Based on the CDR3 plus reference TRBV28 and TRBJ2-7, the full variable domain is DVKVTQSSRYLVKRTGEKVFLECVQDMDHENMFWYRQDPGLGLRLIYFSYDVKMKEKGDIPEGYSVSREKKERFSLILESASTNQTSMYLCASSLTGDDYEQYFGPGTRLTVT.

The chain carries TRBV27 and TRBJ2-7, with TRBD2 identical over 10 bases. Germline values: CDR1 MNHEY, CDR2 SMNVEV (reference sequence). The trim removed 0 bases at V and 4 bases at J, leaving 6 bases unmatched. This CDR3 has 16 amino acids. The CDR3 coding sequence is TGTGCCAGCAGTTTATCGTGGCTAGCGGGAGTTTACGAGCAGTACTTC. Translation: CASSLSWLAGVYEQYF.

The chain employs TRBV29-1 and TRBJ2-7, with D possibly TRBD1 on 5 matching bases. Germline loops: CDR1 SQVTM, CDR2 ANQGSEA. Trimming stripped 0 bases from V and 4 bases from J, with 7 bases between. The CDR3 totals 12 residues. This CDR3 is CSVEDRAYEQYF. The CDR3 DNA reads as TGCAGCGTTGAAGACAGGGCGTACGAGCAGTACTTC.

This clone was seen a handful of times. The chain joins TRBV6-6 to TRBJ1-1; D is possibly TRBD1 (5 bases). Germline V lookup: CDR1 MNHNY, CDR2 SVGAGI (reference sequence). Trimming removed 6 bases from V and 1 base from J, with 12 bases in between. The CDR3 runs to 14 residues. CDR3 region: CASREHRQNTEAFF. The CDR3 bases are TGTGCCAGCAGAGAACACAGGCAGAACACTGAAGCTTTCTTT.

This clone is large (0.1 to 1%) in the sample. V is TRBV5-4 and J is TRBJ2-7; tentatively, D is TRBD1 (5 bases). CDR3 length equals 13 residues. Trimming stripped 0 bases from V and 5 bases from J, with 9 bases between. The germline V gene has CDR1 SGHNT and CDR2 YYREEE (reference sequence). The DNA for the CDR3 is TGTGCCAGCAGCTTGGCACAGGCCGACGAGCAGTACTTC. Protein sequence: CASSLAQADEQYF. Based on the CDR3 plus reference TRBV5-4 and TRBJ2-7, the full variable domain is ETGVTQSPTHLIKTRGQQVTLRCSSQSGHNTVSWYQQALGQGPQFIFQYYREEENGRGNFPPRFSGLQFPNYSSELNVNALELDDSALYLCASSLAQADEQYFGPGTRLTVT.

The chain uses TRBV19 and TRBJ1-1, with D perhaps TRBD1 (5 bases). The CDR3 extends over 13 amino acids. Trimming took 1 base from V and 5 from J, leaving 8 bases between them. Germline V gene data show CDR1 as LNHDA and CDR2 as SQIVND (reference sequence). In nucleotides, the CDR3 is TGTGCCAGTAGTATAGTGGGGGGGACTGAAGCTTTCTTT. It yields the protein CASSIVGGTEAFF.

The V and J genes are TRBV7-9 and TRBJ2-3; D gene uncertain. The CDR3 is 14 residues long. Germline V gives CDR1 SEHNR, CDR2 FQNEAQ (reference sequence). Deletions cut 3 bases from V and 7 bases from J, with 14 bases between. CDR3 coding DNA: TGTGCCAGCAGCTTTCAGGTTTTGGTGCATACGCAGTATTTT. This codes for CASSFQVLVHTQYF.

This rearrangement joins TRBV7-9 to TRBJ2-2; D is perhaps TRBD1 (6 bases). The germline CDR1 and CDR2 sequences are SEHNR and FQNEAQ (reference sequence). The V and J ends lost 3 bases and 5 bases respectively, with 13 bases between them. The CDR3 is 15 residues long. CDR3 DNA sequence: TGTGCCAGCAGCTTTTTTCAGGGGTTAACCGGGGAGCTGTTTTTT. It is translated as CASSFFQGLTGELFF.

This clone turned up a few times. The rearrangement uses TRBV19 and TRBJ2-7; 7 bases align to TRBD1. Germline assignment: CDR1 LNHDA and CDR2 SQIVND (reference sequence). The V and J ends lost 8 bases and 4 bases, in that order; junction bases with no gene match: 17. The CDR3 is 16 residues long. In DNA form, the CDR3 reads TGTGCCAGTTCTGGCACAGGGGATTCTGTCGTATACGAGCAGTACTTC. This translates into CASSGTGDSVVYEQYF.

The chain carries TRBV9 and TRBJ1-2; no clear D gene. Trimming took 4 bases from V and 8 from J, leaving 21 bases between them. The V gene's germline CDR1 is SGDLS and CDR2 YYNGEE. The CDR3 length is 15 residues. In nucleotides, the CDR3 is TGTGCCAGCAGCCCAAGGCGTTTGGCAGGCGTGGGCTACACCTTC. Protein sequence: CASSPRRLAGVGYTF. The whole variable domain, remainder taken from reference TRBV9 and TRBJ1-2, is DSGVTQTPKHLITATGQRVTLRCSPRSGDLSVYWYQQSLDQGLQFLIQYYNGEERAKGNILERFSAQQFPDLHSELNLSSLELGDSALYFCASSPRRLAGVGYTFGSGTRLTVV.

CDR3 DNA sequence: TGTGCCAGCAGACAGCGGGCCCCGTACAATGAGCAGTTCTTC. Translating it yields CASRQRAPYNEQFF. V usage is TRBV9 and J usage is TRBJ2-1; a weak D match, TRBD2 (6 bases). This CDR3 region has 14 residues. V was shortened by 5 bases and J by 4 bases, with 13 bases between the two germline ends. Looked up from germline, CDR1 is SGDLS and CDR2 is YYNGEE.

The gene calls are TRBV29-1 and TRBJ2-7; 9 bases align to TRBD1. V shed 6 bases, J shed 5 bases, and the junction held 8 bases outside the gene matches. CDR3 length: 13 amino acids. Germline CDR1 SQVTM, CDR2 ANQGSEA. The CDR3 loop reads CSVKQGARDEQYF. CDR3 bases: TGCAGCGTGAAACAGGGGGCTAGGGACGAGCAGTACTTC.